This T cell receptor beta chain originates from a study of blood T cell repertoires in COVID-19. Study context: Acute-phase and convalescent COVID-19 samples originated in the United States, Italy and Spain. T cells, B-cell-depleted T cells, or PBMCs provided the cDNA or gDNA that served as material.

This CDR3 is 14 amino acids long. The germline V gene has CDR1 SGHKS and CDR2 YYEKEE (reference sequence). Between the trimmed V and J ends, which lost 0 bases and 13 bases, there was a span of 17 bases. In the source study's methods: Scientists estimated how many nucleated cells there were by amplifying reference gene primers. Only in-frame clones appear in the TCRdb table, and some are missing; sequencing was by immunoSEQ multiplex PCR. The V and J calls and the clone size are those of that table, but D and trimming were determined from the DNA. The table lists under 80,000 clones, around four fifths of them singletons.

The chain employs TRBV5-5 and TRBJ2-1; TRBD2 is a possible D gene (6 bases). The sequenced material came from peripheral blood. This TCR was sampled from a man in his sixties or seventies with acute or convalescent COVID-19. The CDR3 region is CASSLGLAFVEQFF. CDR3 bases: TGTGCCAGCAGCTTGGGCCTAGCGTTCGTGGAACAGTTCTTC.